This T cell receptor (beta chain) was captured by sequencing in a study of OX40 agonist ivuxolimab in advanced cancers. Across the whole study: Clinicians treated patients with ivuxolimab, an agonistic anti-OX40 (CD134) antibody. Partial responses were achieved by three patients, of whom one had hepatocellular carcinoma and two had cutaneous melanoma.

The assay was immunoSEQ multiplex PCR, and TCRdb's table has in-frame clones only and misses some. Here the sample spans some 70,000 clones, about four fifths being singletons. This clone was observed once. Its antigen is currently unknown. Study-level findings and limits: Relative to CD4+, CD8+ T cells held more expanded clones on average. Circulating CD4+ and CD8+ T cells showed clonal expansion by week 6 at 0.1 to 3.0 mg/kg.

The sequence was obtained from an adult with an advanced solid tumor such as melanoma, head and neck, liver or kidney cancer. The sequencing used CD4+ or CD8+ T cells sorted from blood, collected in a trial of the OX40 agonist ivuxolimab.

The CDR3: CASRSSGQGFSPSSYEQYF. CDR3 DNA: TGCGCCAGCCGCTCCAGTGGACAGGGTTTTTCCCCCAGCTCCTACGAGCAGTACTTC. V is TRBV5-1 and J is TRBJ2-7, with 8 bases matching TRBD1. In germline, CDR1 is SGHRS, CDR2 YFSETQ. With V trimmed by 7 bases and J by 0 bases, 21 bases remained unmatched. The CDR3 totals 19 residues. The full variable domain, rest sourced from reference TRBV5-1 and TRBJ2-7, is KAGVTQTPRYLIKTRGQQVTLSCSPISGHRSVSWYQQTPGQGLQFLFEYFSETQRNKGNFPGRFSGRQFSNSRSEMNVSTLELGDSALYLCASRSSGQGFSPSSYEQYFGPGTRLTVT.